This T cell receptor (beta chain) was obtained from a study of CD4+ T cells in melanoma. Sequencing used immunoSEQ multiplex PCR; TCRdb keeps in-frame clones, though not all of them. The repertoire includes 110,000 to 150,000 clones, about 90% of them detected once, and less than 2% sits in the top ten. In regard to this clone: The antigen remains unidentified.

Study-level points and caveats: A reported correlation linked neoantigen-specific CD4+ T cells to CD8+, macrophage and B cell function.

Trimming took off 2 bases at V and 7 bases at J, with 10 bases between the two ends. CDR1 and CDR2 (germline): SGHNT, YYREEE (reference sequence). The CDR3 consists of 14 residues. This clonotype was obtained from a human donor with melanoma. The chain is built from TRBV5-4 and TRBJ1-6; possibly TRBD1 for D (6 bases). The CDR3 sequence: CASSFGGANSPLHF. The DNA of the CDR3 is TGTGCCAGCAGCTTCGGGGGGGCCAATTCACCCCTCCACTTT.